This entry concerns a single T cell receptor beta chain. Germline V lookup: CDR1 GTSNPN, CDR2 SVGIG (reference sequence). The CDR3 consists of 13 residues. Trimming removed 7 bases at V and 1 base at J, with 10 bases between. The sample is drawn from a study of blood T cell repertoires in COVID-19. In the study overall: The samples span acute and convalescent COVID-19 from the United States, Italy and Spain.

The method was immunoSEQ multiplex PCR; TCRdb's version includes in-frame clones alone and lacks a portion of them. The sample includes 150,000 or so clones, approximately 84% of them seen just once. Enrolled during active infection, Seattle patients were then followed longitudinally. The sample consisted of peripheral blood. The V and J genes are TRBV30 and TRBJ2-2, with unresolved D. This TCR came from a woman in her forties or fifties with COVID-19, enrolled during active disease. The CDR3 here is CALQLRNTGELFF. The CDR3 nucleotides are TGTGCCTTGCAACTTAGGAACACCGGGGAGCTGTTTTTT.